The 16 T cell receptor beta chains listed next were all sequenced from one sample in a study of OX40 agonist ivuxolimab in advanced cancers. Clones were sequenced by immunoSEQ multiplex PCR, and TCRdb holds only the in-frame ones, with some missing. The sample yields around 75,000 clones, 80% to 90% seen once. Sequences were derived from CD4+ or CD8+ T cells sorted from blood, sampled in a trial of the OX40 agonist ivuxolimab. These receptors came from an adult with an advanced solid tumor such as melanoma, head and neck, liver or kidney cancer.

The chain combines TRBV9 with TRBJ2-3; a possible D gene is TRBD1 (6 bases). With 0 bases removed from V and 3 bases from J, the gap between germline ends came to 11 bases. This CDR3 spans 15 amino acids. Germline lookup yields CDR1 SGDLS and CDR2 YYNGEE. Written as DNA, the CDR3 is TGTGCCAGCAGCGTAGTAGGGGGTTCTACAGATACGCAGTATTTT. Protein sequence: CASSVVGGSTDTQYF.

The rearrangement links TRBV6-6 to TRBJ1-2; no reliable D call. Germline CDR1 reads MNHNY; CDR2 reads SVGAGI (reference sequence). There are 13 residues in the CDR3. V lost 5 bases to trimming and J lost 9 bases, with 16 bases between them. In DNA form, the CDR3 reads TGTGCCAGCAGTGCAGGAGACCCAATGAGCTACACCTTC. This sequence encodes CASSAGDPMSYTF.

In DNA form, the CDR3 reads TGTGCCATCAGTGAGAGGAAGGGCCAACTTCGTTATGGCTACACCTTC. This gives the protein CAISERKGQLRYGYTF. The V and J genes are TRBV10-3 and TRBJ1-2, with unresolved D. The CDR3 runs to 16 residues. Germline lookup yields CDR1 ENHRY and CDR2 SYGVKD. Trimming stripped 2 bases from V and 5 bases from J, with 18 bases between.

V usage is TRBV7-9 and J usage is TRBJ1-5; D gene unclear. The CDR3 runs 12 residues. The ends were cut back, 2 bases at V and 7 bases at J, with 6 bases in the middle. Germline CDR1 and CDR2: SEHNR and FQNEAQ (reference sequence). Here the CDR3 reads CASSLPTQPQHF. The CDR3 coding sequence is TGTGCCAGCAGCTTACCGACCCAGCCCCAGCATTTT.

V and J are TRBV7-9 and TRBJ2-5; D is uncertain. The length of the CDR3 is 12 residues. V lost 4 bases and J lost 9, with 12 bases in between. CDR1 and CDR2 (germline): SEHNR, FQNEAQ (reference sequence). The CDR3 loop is CASSSTDQAQYF. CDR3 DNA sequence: TGTGCCAGCAGCTCAACCGACCAGGCCCAGTACTTC. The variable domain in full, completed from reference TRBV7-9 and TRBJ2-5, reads DTGVSQNPRHKITKRGQNVTFRCDPISEHNRLYWYRQTLGQGPEFLTYFQNEAQLEKSRLLSDRFSAERPKGSFSTLEIQRTEQGDSAMYLCASSSTDQAQYFGPGTRLLVL.

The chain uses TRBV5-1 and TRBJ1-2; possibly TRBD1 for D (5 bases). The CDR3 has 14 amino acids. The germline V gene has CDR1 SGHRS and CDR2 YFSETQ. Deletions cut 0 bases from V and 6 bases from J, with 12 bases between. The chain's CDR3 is CASSLAVGEDGYTF. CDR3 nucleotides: TGCGCCAGCAGCTTGGCCGTGGGGGAGGATGGCTACACCTTC. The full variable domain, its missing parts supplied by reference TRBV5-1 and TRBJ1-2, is KAGVTQTPRYLIKTRGQQVTLSCSPISGHRSVSWYQQTPGQGLQFLFEYFSETQRNKGNFPGRFSGRQFSNSRSEMNVSTLELGDSALYLCASSLAVGEDGYTFGSGTRLTVV.

The CDR3: CASSSSDRGFGETQYF. CDR3 in DNA: TGCGCCAGCAGCTCTTCCGACAGGGGATTTGGAGAGACCCAGTACTTC. The V gene is TRBV5-1, the J gene TRBJ2-5; 8 nucleotides match TRBD1. This CDR3 region has 16 residues. Germline V gives CDR1 SGHRS, CDR2 YFSETQ. With V trimmed by 3 bases and J by 4 bases, 11 bases remained unmatched.

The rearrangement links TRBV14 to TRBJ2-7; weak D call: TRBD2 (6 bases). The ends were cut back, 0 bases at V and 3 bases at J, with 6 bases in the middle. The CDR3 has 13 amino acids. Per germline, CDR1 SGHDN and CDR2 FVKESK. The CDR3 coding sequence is TGTGCCAGCAGCCAAGAGCGGGGCTACGAGCAGTACTTC. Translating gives CASSQERGYEQYF. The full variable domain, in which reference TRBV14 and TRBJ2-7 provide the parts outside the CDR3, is EAGVTQFPSHSVIEKGQTVTLRCDPISGHDNLYWYRRVMGKEIKFLLHFVKESKQDESGMPNNRFLAERTGGTYSTLKVQPAELEDSGVYFCASSQERGYEQYFGPGTRLTVT.

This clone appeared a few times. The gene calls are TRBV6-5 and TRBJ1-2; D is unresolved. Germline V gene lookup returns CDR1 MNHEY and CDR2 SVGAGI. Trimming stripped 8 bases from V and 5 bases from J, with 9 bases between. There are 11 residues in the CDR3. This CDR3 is CASGPGYGYTF. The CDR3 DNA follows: TGTGCCAGCGGCCCCGGGTATGGCTACACCTTC.

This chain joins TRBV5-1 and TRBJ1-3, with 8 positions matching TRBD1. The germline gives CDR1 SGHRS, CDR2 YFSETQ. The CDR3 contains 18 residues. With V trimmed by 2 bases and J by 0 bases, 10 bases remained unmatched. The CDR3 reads CASSFSSGTGTSGNTIYF. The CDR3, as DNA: TGCGCCAGCAGCTTCAGCTCTGGGACAGGCACCTCTGGAAACACCATATATTTT.

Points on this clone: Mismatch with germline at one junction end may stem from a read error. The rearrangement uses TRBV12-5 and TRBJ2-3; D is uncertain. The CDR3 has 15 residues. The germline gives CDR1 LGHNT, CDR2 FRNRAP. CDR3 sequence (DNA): TGTGTTAGTGGTTTGGTGGCTGGTCCAGCGGATACGCAGTATTTT. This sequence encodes CVSGLVAGPADTQYF.

CDR3 in DNA: TGTGCCAGCAACGACAGGGGCGGCTACACCTTC. This codes for CASNDRGGYTF. The chain couples TRBV19 to TRBJ1-2; 8 bases match TRBD1. This CDR3 comprises 11 residues. J gave up 8 bases and V 9 bases, and 5 bases lay outside the gene matches. Germline V lookup: CDR1 LNHDA, CDR2 SQIVND (reference sequence).

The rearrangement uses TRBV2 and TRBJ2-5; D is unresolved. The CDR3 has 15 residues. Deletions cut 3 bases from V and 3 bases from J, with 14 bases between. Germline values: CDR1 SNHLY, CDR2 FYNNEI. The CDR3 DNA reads TGTGCCAGCAGTGACGCTCACAGCCGGGAAGAGACCCAGTACTTC. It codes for CASSDAHSREETQYF.

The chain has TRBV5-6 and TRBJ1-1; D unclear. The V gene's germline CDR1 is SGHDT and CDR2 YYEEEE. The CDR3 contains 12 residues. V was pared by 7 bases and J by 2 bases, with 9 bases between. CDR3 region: CASWWGNTEAFF. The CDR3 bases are TGTGCCAGCTGGTGGGGTAACACTGAAGCTTTCTTT. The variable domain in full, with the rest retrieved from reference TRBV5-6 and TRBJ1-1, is DAGVTQSPTHLIKTRGQQVTLRCSPKSGHDTVSWYQQALGQGPQFIFQYYEEEERQRGNFPDRFSGHQFPNYSSELNVNALLLGDSALYLCASWWGNTEAFFGQGTRLTVV.

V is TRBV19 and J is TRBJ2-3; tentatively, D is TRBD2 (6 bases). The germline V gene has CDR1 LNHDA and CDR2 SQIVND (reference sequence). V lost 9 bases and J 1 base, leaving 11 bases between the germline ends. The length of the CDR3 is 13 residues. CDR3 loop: CASRGSGTDTQYF. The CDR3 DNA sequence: TGTGCCAGCCGGGGGAGTGGCACAGATACGCAGTATTTT.

The DNA of the CDR3 is TGTGCCAGCTCACCACAGTCGGGAGAGACCCAGTACTTC. Protein: CASSPQSGETQYF. The genes are TRBV18 and TRBJ2-5; D is unclear. Germline loops: CDR1 KGHSH, CDR2 LQKENI. The V end lost 1 base, the J end lost 4 bases, and 7 bases lay between the germline ends. The CDR3 spans 13 residues. The whole variable domain, remainder taken from reference TRBV18 and TRBJ2-5, is NAGVMQNPRHLVRRRGQEARLRCSPMKGHSHVYWYRQLPEEGLKFMVYLQKENIIDESGMPKERFSAEFPKEGPSILRIQQVVRGDSAAYFCASSPQSGETQYFGPGTRLLVL.